This TCR beta chain was sequenced during a study of PD-1 blockade in mismatch repair-deficient tumors. Study information: Patients had roughly twelve mismatch repair-deficient cancer types, all previously treated and progressing.

With regard to this clone: Its cognate antigen is unknown.

Notes on the study in general: After pembrolizumab, tumor-resident clones rose rapidly, then generally contracted before radiologic responses.

The table came from immunoSEQ multiplex PCR; TCRdb's copy has only in-frame clones and leaves some out. The sample has approximately 100,000 clones, approximately 83% seen once. PCR or immunohistochemistry showed mismatch repair deficiency in every enrolled patient. Germline CDR1 and CDR2: MNHEY and SVGAGI. The CDR3 consists of 16 residues. V shed 2 bases and J shed 2 bases, with 14 bases lying between them. This sample comprised peripheral blood, obtained approximately 35 weeks after starting pembrolizumab. The source of this sequence is an adult with mismatch repair-deficient cancer. The V gene is TRBV6-5, the J gene TRBJ2-3; D unclear. The CDR3 loop is CASSYNQNLNTDTQYF. In nucleotides, the CDR3 is TGTGCCAGCAGTTACAACCAGAACCTAAACACAGATACGCAGTATTTT.